Listed below are T cell receptor beta chains from one sample, sequenced in a study of metastatic and nonmetastatic thyroid tumors. MiXCR was used by TCRdb to re-call the PCR reads. The data show tens of thousands of clones, about 15% seen once. Sequenced sample: blood. These TCRs come from a female donor with papillary thyroid cancer or a benign thyroid nodule (not recorded which). Some clones in this sample may be carry-over from other donors' samples. Each CDR3 is given with its conserved first and last residue. The D gene is left open where the match is weak. Size values are once, few and many counts, or a class for expanded clones, and some rows have none.

TRBV28,few,TRBD2,TRBJ2-1,14,TGTGCCAGCAAGGGGACTAGCTTGTACAATGAGCAGTTCTTC,CASKGTSLYNEQFF
TRBV2,many,NA,TRBJ1-6,15,TGTGCCAGCAGTGAAGCGCAAGGGGTCAATTCACCCCTCCACTTT,CASSEAQGVNSPLHF
TRBV11-2,many,TRBD1,TRBJ1-1,14,TGTGCCAGCAGCATTGGACAGGCTAATGATGAAGCTTTCTTT,CASSIGQANDEAFF
TRBV20-1,many,NA,TRBJ2-5,14,TGCAGTGCTCCCGAGGGGGGGAGTGGCGAGACCCAGTACTTC,CSAPEGGSGETQYF
TRBV6-1,many,NA,TRBJ1-5,16,TGTGCCAGCAGTTCCTACAAGGAATATAGCAATCAGCCCCAGCATTTT,CASSSYKEYSNQPQHF
TRBV3-1,many,NA,TRBJ2-1,14,TGTGCCAGCAGCCAATGGCAGAATAACAATGAGCAGTTCTTC,CASSQWQNNNEQFF
TRBV29-1,many,TRBD2,TRBJ2-1,12,TGCAGCACATACCGAGCGGGAAATGAGCAGTTCTTC,CSTYRAGNEQFF
TRBV20-1,many,TRBD2,TRBJ2-5,15,TGCAGTGCCCCTCAGCTAGCGGGAGGGTTTAGGGTCCAGTACTTC,CSAPQLAGGFRVQYF
TRBV7-3,NA,NA,TRBJ1-1,15,TGTGCCAGCAGCTTAAAACACAGGGAGAACACTGAAGCTTTCTTT,CASSLKHRENTEAFF
TRBV2,few,NA,TRBJ2-2,14,TGTGCCAGCAGGCCAAGACAGGACACCGGGGAGCTGTTTTTT,CASRPRQDTGELFF
TRBV30,many,TRBD1,TRBJ1-5,13,TGTGCCTGGTCCACAGGGGGGGACCAGCCCCAGCATTTT,CAWSTGGDQPQHF
TRBV6-1,many,NA,TRBJ1-2,13,TGTGCCAGCAGCCGTGGGGGGCACTATGGCTACACCTTC,CASSRGGHYGYTF
TRBV28,few,NA,TRBJ1-3,14,TGTGCCAGCAGTTTATTGGTGACTGGAAACACCATATATTTT,CASSLLVTGNTIYF
TRBV20-1,few,TRBD2,TRBJ2-1,16,TGCAGTGCTAGAGGGGGGGAGGGTCTACAATGGGATGAGCAGTTCTTC,CSARGGEGLQWDEQFF
TRBV11-2,many,TRBD2,TRBJ2-7,14,TGTGCCAGCAGCCGGGGACTAGCAGGGGGCGAGCAGTACTTC,CASSRGLAGGEQYF
TRBV12-3/TRBV12-4,many,NA,TRBJ2-7,13,TGTGCCAGCAGTTTAGTGGGAGCGGGCGAGCAGTACTTC,CASSLVGAGEQYF
TRBV6-1,many,NA,TRBJ2-5,13,TGTGCCAGCAGGGGGGACAATCAAGAGACCCAGTACTTC,CASRGDNQETQYF